The 20 T cell receptor beta chains below all came from one sample that was sequenced in a study of response to subunit inactivated influenza vaccine. TCRdb independently ran MiXCR on the RT-PCR reads; one entry per CDR3 protein. This repertoire shows around 480,000 distinct CDR3 sequences, approximately 15% found once; its top ten account for approximately 3%. The sample was CD4+ T cells sorted from PBMCs, taken roughly 24 months after vaccination. Receptors were obtained from a man aged 50 to 69 who received an inactivated influenza vaccine.

The chain carries TRBV2 and TRBJ2-3, with 7 nucleotides matching TRBD2. The V gene end was trimmed by 4 bases and the J gene end by 3 bases; junction bases not matched to a gene: 7. The CDR3 length is 15 residues. From germline, CDR1 is SNHLY and CDR2 FYNNEI. The DNA for the CDR3 is TGTGCCAGCAGTGGGGAGGGACGGCGGACAGATACGCAGTATTTT. This codes for CASSGEGRRTDTQYF. Combining the CDR3 with reference TRBV2 and TRBJ2-3 gives the whole variable domain EPEVTQTPSHQVTQMGQEVILRCVPISNHLYFYWYRQILGQKVEFLVSFYNNEISEKSEIFDDQFSVERPDGSNFTLKIRSTKLEDSAMYFCASSGEGRRTDTQYFGPGTRLTVL.

The chain carries TRBV6-1 and TRBJ2-2; D is perhaps TRBD1 or TRBD2 (5 bases each). V lost 6 bases and J 2 bases, leaving 19 bases between the germline ends. The CDR3 covers 17 residues. Germline values: CDR1 MNHNS, CDR2 SASEGT. This CDR3 reads CASSKNSGTTNTGELFF. The CDR3 DNA is TGTGCCAGCAGCAAAAACTCCGGGACCACCAACACCGGGGAGCTGTTTTTT.

This clonotype was picked up many times. The rearrangement uses TRBV7-9 and TRBJ2-7; D might be TRBD1 (5 bases). V gave up 5 bases and J gave up 2 bases, with 16 bases separating them. Germline V lookup: CDR1 SEHNR, CDR2 FQNEAQ (reference sequence). There are 15 residues in the CDR3. CDR3 amino acids: CASSPPGQHTYEQYF. The CDR3 bases are TGTGCCAGCAGCCCTCCAGGGCAGCACACCTACGAGCAGTACTTC.

The V call is TRBV20-1, the J call TRBJ1-4; D perhaps matches TRBD1 (6 bases). V gave up 3 bases and J gave up 5 bases, with 13 bases separating them. The V gene's germline CDR1 is DFQATT and CDR2 SNEGSKA (reference sequence). This CDR3 comprises 14 residues. CDR3 sequence (DNA): TGCAGTGCTAGCAGCGGGGGCGGGAATGAAAAACTGTTTTTT. Protein product: CSASSGGGNEKLFF.

The V gene is TRBV12-3 or TRBV12-4, the J gene TRBJ2-6; D is perhaps TRBD2 (5 bases). Trimming stripped 3 bases from V and 0 bases from J, with 12 bases between. The length of the CDR3 is 17 residues. The CDR3 is CASSFSRADSGANVLTF. The CDR3 DNA is TGTGCCAGCAGTTTCTCGCGGGCGGACTCTGGGGCCAACGTCCTGACTTTC.

The chain recombines TRBV29-1 with TRBJ2-5, with D unresolved. From germline, CDR1 is SQVTM and CDR2 ANQGSEA. The V end lost 4 bases, the J end lost 1 base, and 10 bases lay between the germline ends. The CDR3 covers 13 residues. CDR3 amino acids: CSVGSRVQETQYF. As DNA, the CDR3 is TGCAGCGTTGGCAGCAGAGTCCAAGAGACCCAGTACTTC. Looking up the rest from reference TRBV29-1 and TRBJ2-5 gives the full variable domain: SAVISQKPSRDICQRGTSLTIQCQVDSQVTMMFWYRQQPGQSLTLIATANQGSEATYESGFVIDKFPISRPNLTFSTLTVSNMSPEDSSIYLCSVGSRVQETQYFGPGTRLLVL.

The rearrangement links TRBV10-3 to TRBJ2-3, with TRBD2 identical over 15 bases. Germline lookup yields CDR1 ENHRY and CDR2 SYGVKD. There are 16 residues in the CDR3. The V segment lost 6 bases and the J segment 3 bases; nucleotides outside the gene matches: 4. DNA for the CDR3: TGTGCCATCAGCCTGGGACTAGCGGGGGGTACAGATACGCAGTATTTT. It codes for CAISLGLAGGTDTQYF.

This clonotype was picked up a small number of times. The chain combines TRBV30 with TRBJ2-3, with 8 bases lining up with TRBD1. The CDR3 totals 13 residues. The junction had 3 bases not matched to a gene; V was cut back by 7 bases and J by 0 bases. Germline CDR1 is GTSNPN and CDR2 is SVGIG (reference sequence). The CDR3 protein is CASDRGSTDTQYF. Here the CDR3 DNA reads TGTGCCTCTGACAGGGGTAGCACAGATACGCAGTATTTT.

The J gene is TRBJ2-7, the V gene TRBV11-2, with 11 bases aligning to TRBD2. CDR3 length: 14 residues. V dropped 7 bases and J dropped 5; count of bases not matched to a gene: 7. CDR1 SGHAT and CDR2 FQNNGV come from the germline V gene. The DNA of the CDR3 is TGTGCCAGCACCGAACTAGCGGGAGTTCACGAGCAGTACTTC. Its protein is CASTELAGVHEQYF. The variable domain in full, completed from reference TRBV11-2 and TRBJ2-7, reads EAGVAQSPRYKIIEKRQSVAFWCNPISGHATLYWYQQILGQGPKLLIQFQNNGVVDDSQLPKDRFSAERLKGVDSTLKIQPAKLEDSAVYLCASTELAGVHEQYFGPGTRLTVT.

The V call is TRBV20-1, the J call TRBJ2-7; 9 bases line up with TRBD1. The CDR3 is 12 amino acids. Germline V gene sequence: CDR1 DFQATT, CDR2 SNEGSKA (reference sequence). Trimming removed 3 bases from V and 12 bases from J; junction bases left unmatched: 9. The CDR3 loop reads CSASPDRGKAYF. The CDR3 bases are TGCAGTGCTAGCCCCGACAGGGGGAAGGCGTACTTC.

This clonotype showed up just a few times. The chain is built from TRBV2 and TRBJ2-7, with D possibly TRBD1 on 6 matching bases. Trimming cost V 6 bases and J 12 bases, with 18 bases left between them. Germline values: CDR1 SNHLY, CDR2 FYNNEI. The CDR3 has 12 residues. The CDR3 DNA reads as TGTGCCAGCAGGGCCGGGACACCTTTTCGGTACTTC. This translates into CASRAGTPFRYF.

This clonotype showed up just a few times. The rearrangement joins TRBV7-2 to TRBJ2-1, with 8 bases matching TRBD1. Germline V gene data show CDR1 as SGHTA and CDR2 as FQGNSA. The V segment lost 6 bases and the J segment 4 bases; nucleotides outside the gene matches: 5. There are 14 residues in the CDR3. CDR3 region: CASRGQVRYNEQFF. In DNA form, the CDR3 reads TGTGCCAGCAGGGGACAGGTCAGATACAATGAGCAGTTCTTC. The full variable domain, with the rest looked up from reference TRBV7-2 and TRBJ2-1, is GAGVSQSPSNKVTEKGKDVELRCDPISGHTALYWYRQSLGQGLEFLIYFQGNSAPDKSGLPSDRFSAERTGGSVSTLTIQRTQQEDSAVYLCASRGQVRYNEQFFGPGTRLTVL.

This clonotype was detected a few times. The chain combines TRBV24-1 with TRBJ2-5, with D perhaps matching TRBD2 (5 bases). The CDR3 totals 12 residues. V was clipped by 1 base and J by 9 bases, with 8 bases between them. CDR1 is KGHDR, CDR2 SFDVKD, per germline. As DNA, the CDR3 is TGTGCCACCAGTGATTTAGTGGGAGCCCAGTACTTC. Translating it yields CATSDLVGAQYF.

This clonotype was detected many times. This chain uses TRBV29-1 with TRBJ2-1, with no clear D. The V gene's germline CDR1 is SQVTM and CDR2 ANQGSEA. The CDR3 runs to 11 residues. V dropped 4 bases and J dropped 4 bases, with 5 bases sitting between them. Here the CDR3 reads CSVARYNEQFF. DNA of the CDR3: TGCAGCGTTGCCAGGTACAATGAGCAGTTCTTC.

V is TRBV20-1 and J is TRBJ2-2, with a weak D call TRBD1 (5 bases). The V gene's germline CDR1 is DFQATT and CDR2 SNEGSKA (reference sequence). This CDR3 is 13 amino acids long. DNA of the CDR3: TGCATAGCCCAGGGATTTACAACCGGGGAGCTGTTTTTT. Encoded protein: CIAQGFTTGELFF.

In this sample, this clonotype turned up a few times. The rearrangement uses TRBV7-9 and TRBJ1-1; 9 nucleotides align to TRBD1. The V segment lost 5 bases and the J segment 5 bases; nucleotides outside the gene matches: 3. The CDR3 contains 13 residues. From germline, CDR1 is SEHNR and CDR2 FQNEAQ (reference sequence). CDR3 protein: CASSATGGTEAFF. In nucleotides, the CDR3 is TGTGCCAGCAGCGCGACAGGGGGAACTGAAGCTTTCTTT.

The chain couples TRBV6-5 to TRBJ2-6, with no clear D. Germline CDR1 MNHEY, CDR2 SVGAGI. V lost 2 bases to trimming and J lost 0 bases, with 8 bases between them. The CDR3 covers 16 residues. CDR3 region: CASSYRWHSGANVLTF. CDR3 in DNA: TGTGCCAGCAGTTACCGGTGGCACTCTGGGGCCAACGTCCTGACTTTC.

V gene TRBV7-2 combines with J gene TRBJ2-2, with D possibly TRBD2 on 6 matching bases. The CDR3 length is 13 residues. V gave up 10 bases and J gave up 2 bases, with 11 bases separating them. Germline assignment: CDR1 SGHTA and CDR2 FQGNSA. Here the CDR3 reads CATGTYNTGELFF. CDR3 nucleotide sequence: TGTGCCACCGGGACTTACAACACCGGGGAGCTGTTTTTT.

This clonotype was seen only a few times. The V gene is TRBV20-1, the J gene TRBJ1-2; 8 nucleotides match TRBD1. CDR3 length equals 12 residues. V dropped 6 bases and J dropped 7; count of bases not matched to a gene: 7. Per the germline V gene, CDR1 is DFQATT and CDR2 is SNEGSKA (reference sequence). CDR3 bases: TGCAGTGCGCAAACAGGGGGTGGTGGCTACACCTTC. It translates to CSAQTGGGGYTF.

This clonotype was seen ten or more times. The rearrangement links TRBV12-3 or TRBV12-4 to TRBJ2-2, with unresolved D. V was trimmed by 3 bases and J by 6 bases, leaving 5 bases between them. The CDR3 is made up of 12 amino acids. The CDR3 DNA reads as TGTGCCAGCAGTTTTCGTCCCGGGGAGCTGTTTTTT. It translates to CASSFRPGELFF.